A single sample gave rise to the 24 T cell receptor beta chains below, sequenced in a study of T cell changes during pregnancy in multiple sclerosis. The data were produced by immunoSEQ multiplex PCR, yet TCRdb's version contains in-frame clones alone and is incomplete. The sample includes approximately 84,000 clones, about 93% of them seen just once. The source was peripheral blood, collected in the second trimester of pregnancy. All receptors come from a female donor in good health, enrolled as a control in a pregnancy study.

The V gene is TRBV2, the J gene TRBJ2-2; 9 bases map to TRBD2. The germline V gene has CDR1 SNHLY and CDR2 FYNNEI. The CDR3 is 17 residues long. Trimming at V came to 3 bases and at J to 2 bases, leaving 7 bases not matched to a gene. The CDR3 DNA reads TGTGCCAGCAGTGACTATGCGACTAGCGGAAACACCGGGGAGCTGTTTTTT. It codes for CASSDYATSGNTGELFF. The variable domain in full, with the rest retrieved from reference TRBV2 and TRBJ2-2, is EPEVTQTPSHQVTQMGQEVILRCVPISNHLYFYWYRQILGQKVEFLVSFYNNEISEKSEIFDDQFSVERPDGSNFTLKIRSTKLEDSAMYFCASSDYATSGNTGELFFGEGSRLTVL.

The V gene is TRBV5-4, the J gene TRBJ1-2; 10 bases are a match to TRBD1. Germline V gene data show CDR1 as SGHNT and CDR2 as YYREEE (reference sequence). The trim removed 3 bases at V and 5 bases at J, leaving 4 bases unmatched. CDR3 length: 14 amino acids. This CDR3 reads CASSSRDRGYGYTF. As DNA, the CDR3 is TGTGCCAGCAGCTCCCGGGACAGGGGATATGGCTACACCTTC.

The chain carries TRBV7-8 and TRBJ2-5, with TRBD2 matching 7 bases. V trimming: 4 bases; J trimming: 1 base; junction bases outside the gene matches: 18. CDR3 length: 19 residues. Germline-derived CDR1 and CDR2 are SGHVS and FQNEAQ. The chain's CDR3 is CASSSPGGLVQRSQETQYF. CDR3 nucleotide sequence: TGTGCCAGCAGCTCCCCCGGAGGACTAGTACAACGGTCCCAAGAGACCCAGTACTTC. Combining the CDR3 with reference TRBV7-8 and TRBJ2-5 gives the whole variable domain GAGVSQSPRYKVAKRGQDVALRCDPISGHVSLFWYQQALGQGPEFLTYFQNEAQLDKSGLPSDRFFAERPEGSVSTLKIQRTQQEDSAVYLCASSSPGGLVQRSQETQYFGPGTRLLVL.

A single count supports this clone. The chain carries TRBV7-8 and TRBJ2-2; 9 positions match TRBD2. V lost 7 bases and J lost 2; bases outside the gene matches: 11. The CDR3 is made up of 17 amino acids. Looked up from germline, CDR1 is SGHVS and CDR2 is FQNEAQ. CDR3 DNA: TGTGCCAGCATGCCCTGGCGTAGCGGGAGTAACACCGGGGAGCTGTTTTTT. Its protein is CASMPWRSGSNTGELFF.

This clone was detected once. V and J are TRBV7-8 and TRBJ2-4; the match to TRBD1 covers 7 bases. The CDR3 is made up of 15 amino acids. From germline, CDR1 is SGHVS and CDR2 FQNEAQ. The J segment lost 8 bases and the V segment lost 4 bases, leaving 11 bases of the junction unmatched. CDR3 bases: TGTGCCAGCAGCTACCAAGACAGGGTCGGGGACATTCAGTACTTC. Protein sequence: CASSYQDRVGDIQYF.

The chain employs TRBV6-6 and TRBJ2-2, with D hard to call. V dropped 5 bases and J dropped 1 base, with 11 bases sitting between them. The CDR3 sequence is 15 residues long. The V gene's germline CDR1 is MNHNY and CDR2 SVGAGI (reference sequence). In DNA, the CDR3 is TGTGCCAGCAGTCCCACAGCTGTGAACACCGGGGAGCTGTTTTTT. Its protein is CASSPTAVNTGELFF.

This sequence joins TRBV2 and TRBJ2-3; 7 bases line up with TRBD2. Germline V gene data show CDR1 as SNHLY and CDR2 as FYNNEI. J gave up 6 bases and V 9 bases, and 15 bases lay outside the gene matches. The CDR3 is 15 amino acids. The CDR3 DNA sequence: TGTGCCAGGACGGTGTGGGGCGATAGCGGGGATACGCAGTATTTT. Translating gives CARTVWGDSGDTQYF.

The chain employs TRBV13 and TRBJ2-1; 8 positions agree with TRBD1. The CDR3 is 14 residues long. The ends lost 5 bases at V and 7 bases at J; junction bases unmatched: 7. CDR1 and CDR2 (germline): PRHDT, FYEKMQ (reference sequence). The CDR3 loop is CASSGTGGFNEQFF. The DNA of the CDR3 is TGTGCCAGCAGCGGGACAGGTGGTTTTAATGAGCAGTTCTTC.

This clone was seen only once. J is TRBJ1-4 and V is TRBV6-6, with D perhaps matching TRBD1 (6 bases). The CDR3 is made up of 15 amino acids. From germline, CDR1 is MNHNY and CDR2 SVGAGI (reference sequence). Trimming left V 4 bases short and J 5 bases short, with 14 bases between. CDR3 coding DNA: TGTGCCAGCAGTTCTCAGACAGGAGGAAATGAAAAACTGTTTTTT. Its protein is CASSSQTGGNEKLFF.

The chain is built from TRBV28 and TRBJ2-3; TRBD2 matches at 7 bases. Trimming cost V 5 bases and J 5 bases; bases outside gene matches: 13. Germline assignment: CDR1 MDHEN and CDR2 SYDVKM. This CDR3 has 16 residues. The chain's CDR3 is CASSTPRAGEVDTQYF. The CDR3, as DNA: TGTGCCAGCAGTACGCCTCGCGCGGGAGAAGTAGATACGCAGTATTTT.

The CDR3 protein is CASSVTGRTDTQYF. CDR3 nucleotide sequence: TGTGCCAGCAGCGTAACAGGTCGCACAGATACGCAGTATTTT. V usage is TRBV28 and J usage is TRBJ2-3, with a tentative D call TRBD1 (5 bases). V was trimmed by 6 bases and J by 1 base, leaving 11 bases between them. Germline V CDR1 and CDR2: MDHEN, SYDVKM. The CDR3 contains 14 residues.

The genes are TRBV28 and TRBJ2-5, with 8 positions matching TRBD1. With 8 bases clipped from V and 5 bases from J, the junction kept 13 bases outside the gene matches. This CDR3 has 15 amino acids. The germline V gene has CDR1 MDHEN and CDR2 SYDVKM. This CDR3 reads CASRDRGGVKETQYF. The DNA of the CDR3 is TGTGCCAGCCGAGACAGGGGAGGAGTGAAGGAGACCCAGTACTTC. Based on the CDR3 plus reference TRBV28 and TRBJ2-5, the full variable domain is DVKVTQSSRYLVKRTGEKVFLECVQDMDHENMFWYRQDPGLGLRLIYFSYDVKMKEKGDIPEGYSVSREKKERFSLILESASTNQTSMYLCASRDRGGVKETQYFGPGTRLLVL.

This sequence joins TRBV5-4 and TRBJ2-5, with 7 nucleotides matching TRBD1. J lost 2 bases, V lost 0 bases, and 7 bases had no gene match. This CDR3 has 16 amino acids. CDR1 is SGHNT and CDR2 is YYREEE in the germline V gene (reference sequence). The CDR3 spells CASSLEGHRGQETQYF. Here the CDR3 DNA reads TGTGCCAGCAGCTTGGAGGGGCACAGGGGTCAAGAGACCCAGTACTTC.

The chain employs TRBV10-3 and TRBJ2-3; 12 nucleotides match TRBD2. Losses at the gene ends were 6 bases for V and 4 bases for J; bases not matched to a gene: 8. Germline CDR1 ENHRY, CDR2 SYGVKD. The CDR3 spans 16 residues. In DNA form, the CDR3 reads TGTGCCATCAGCGATACTAGCGGGAGGACGCCAGATACGCAGTATTTT. Translation: CAISDTSGRTPDTQYF.

This clone was observed a single time. The chain carries TRBV4-1 and TRBJ2-7, with D perhaps TRBD1 (6 bases). CDR3 size: 15 residues. The germline CDR1 and CDR2 sequences are MGHRA and YSYEKL. With 1 base removed from V and 1 base from J, the gap between germline ends came to 11 bases. In DNA, the CDR3 is TGCGCCAGCAGCCAAGTCGAGGGGGTGTCCTACGAGCAGTACTTC. It encodes CASSQVEGVSYEQYF.

This clone was detected once. This chain uses TRBV28 with TRBJ1-4; TRBD1 agrees at 7 bases. Trimming at V came to 8 bases and at J to 8 bases, leaving 8 bases not matched to a gene. Germline-derived CDR1 and CDR2 are MDHEN and SYDVKM. The CDR3 sequence is 13 residues long. The DNA of the CDR3 is TGTGCCAGCTTGTCCGGGACAGAGGAAAAACTGTTTTTT. This codes for CASLSGTEEKLFF.

The J gene is TRBJ2-5, the V gene TRBV5-1; 8 bases align to TRBD1. The CDR3 sequence is 14 residues long. CDR1 and CDR2 from the germline V gene are SGHRS and YFSETQ. Trimming removed 4 bases from V and 4 bases from J; junction bases left unmatched: 6. The CDR3 DNA sequence: TGCGCCAGCAGCCCAGGGGGCGTGGGAGAGACCCAGTACTTC. Protein product: CASSPGGVGETQYF.

The chain couples TRBV10-3 to TRBJ1-5, with 9 bases that match TRBD1. After removal of 3 bases from V and 6 bases from J, the junction contained 12 bases not matched to a gene. This CDR3 contains 17 residues. CDR1 is ENHRY, CDR2 SYGVKD, per germline. The CDR3 DNA sequence: TGTGCCATCAGTGAAGGGACAGGGACGAAATACGGTCAGCCCCAGCATTTT. Protein: CAISEGTGTKYGQPQHF.

J is TRBJ2-3 and V is TRBV18; D ambiguous. V gave up 2 bases and J gave up 3 bases, with 6 bases separating them. Germline V lookup: CDR1 KGHSH, CDR2 LQKENI. The CDR3 length is 13 residues. CDR3 bases: TGTGCCAGCTCACCAGAGTCAACAGATACGCAGTATTTT. Translating it yields CASSPESTDTQYF.

The J gene is TRBJ2-7, the V gene TRBV19; TRBD2 matches at 12 bases. V gave up 8 bases and J gave up 5 bases; unmatched junction bases: 4. CDR3 size: 13 residues. Germline V lookup: CDR1 LNHDA, CDR2 SQIVND (reference sequence). This CDR3 is CASRLAGVNEQYF. The CDR3 nucleotides read TGTGCCAGTCGACTAGCGGGAGTTAACGAGCAGTACTTC. Full variable domain (outside the CDR3, taken from reference TRBV19 and TRBJ2-7): DGGITQSPKYLFRKEGQNVTLSCEQNLNHDAMYWYRQDPGQGLRLIYYSQIVNDFQKGDIAEGYSVSREKKESFPLTVTSAQKNPTAFYLCASRLAGVNEQYFGPGTRLTVT.

This sequence joins TRBV5-1 and TRBJ2-7, with D possibly being TRBD1 (6 bases). The CDR3 extends over 12 amino acids. V lost 5 bases to trimming and J lost 5 bases, with 11 bases between them. The germline V gene has CDR1 SGHRS and CDR2 YFSETQ. The DNA for the CDR3 is TGCGCCAGCAGATCACAGGGAAACGAGCAGTACTTC. It yields the protein CASRSQGNEQYF. The full variable domain, its missing parts supplied by reference TRBV5-1 and TRBJ2-7, is KAGVTQTPRYLIKTRGQQVTLSCSPISGHRSVSWYQQTPGQGLQFLFEYFSETQRNKGNFPGRFSGRQFSNSRSEMNVSTLELGDSALYLCASRSQGNEQYFGPGTRLTVT.

This chain uses TRBV6-4 with TRBJ1-4, with TRBD1 matching over 7 bases. The CDR3 spans 15 residues. Germline CDR1 MRHNA, CDR2 SNTAGT. With V trimmed by 4 bases and J by 4 bases, 6 bases remained unmatched. CDR3 residues: CASSATGVDNEKLFF. Written as DNA, the CDR3 is TGTGCCAGCAGTGCCACAGGGGTGGATAATGAAAAACTGTTTTTT.

This chain joins TRBV9 and TRBJ2-6; TRBD2 might be the D (7 bases). Germline V lookup: CDR1 SGDLS, CDR2 YYNGEE. This CDR3 contains 21 residues. The V end was cut by 0 bases, the J end by 0 bases, with 22 bases between. The CDR3 region has the DNA TGTGCCAGCAGCGTAGCGGCTGTGGCGGGGGCTGAGACCTCTGGGGCCAACGTCCTGACTTTC. As protein: CASSVAAVAGAETSGANVLTF.

V gene TRBV4-1 combines with J gene TRBJ2-3; perhaps TRBD2 as D (6 bases). V lost 0 bases and J lost 4, with 11 bases in between. This CDR3 is 15 amino acids long. CDR1 is MGHRA and CDR2 is YSYEKL in the germline V gene. This chain's CDR3 is CASSQDWTGADTQYF. In nucleotides, the CDR3 is TGCGCCAGCAGCCAAGATTGGACGGGGGCAGATACGCAGTATTTT.